The present entry profiles one T cell receptor (beta chain) with its context. Its antigen is currently unknown. This record comes from a study of beta chain features in type 1 diabetes. Study findings and constraints: Compared with healthy donors, patients appeared to share more similar naive, central memory and regulatory TCRB repertoires. Shortening of TCRB CDR3s, moderate but significant, appeared in all four CD4+ subsets of Type 1 diabetes patients.

Sequencing targeted expressed TCRB transcripts, as all isolated RNA had been reverse transcribed. Millions of reads, on average, came from each naive, central memory and regulatory T cell sample. Here immunoSEQ multiplex PCR was the method, and the copy in TCRdb shows in-frame clones only, minus some. The sample includes about 150,000 clones, about 8.1% of them seen just once. V lost 1 base, J lost 7 bases, and 16 bases lay in between. This CDR3 is built from 16 residues. Germline V CDR1 and CDR2: MNHNS, SASEGT. Sequencing input: central memory CD4+ T cells from blood. This chain joins TRBV6-1 and TRBJ1-4; TRBD1 might be the D (5 bases). This TCR was recovered from a man in his late teens or twenties in good health. DNA for the CDR3: TGTGCCAGCAGTGAAGTAAGGGCCAGGGATACTGAAAAACTGTTTTTT. It is translated as CASSEVRARDTEKLFF.